These 28 T cell receptor beta chains originate from one sample sequenced in a study of vaccination and CD4 T cells after COVID-19. Their antigen targets remain unknown. CD4+ T cells that had been cultured provided DNA sequenced with the Oncomine TCR Beta short-read assay. TCRdb called the PCR reads again in MiXCR, with one record for every CDR3 protein. This sample carries about 10,000 distinct CDR3 sequences, around 25% of them seen once, and the ten largest clones take around 24%. Treatment of the sample: roughly 10-day PBMC culture with coronavirus spike peptide pools or control peptides (ViraFEST assay). The material sequenced was CD4+ T cells from blood, cultured in vitro, taken before SARS-CoV-2 vaccination. These receptors originate from a human donor who received a COVID-19 vaccine.

The chain joins TRBV5-4 to TRBJ2-7; TRBD1 might be the D (6 bases). The CDR3 consists of 15 residues. Germline CDR1 is SGHNT and CDR2 is YYREEE (reference sequence). Trimming left V 4 bases short and J 4 bases short, with 18 bases between. CDR3 protein: CASSRQPGDQYEQYF. For the CDR3, the DNA is TGTGCCAGCAGCCGACAGCCAGGGGACCAATACGAGCAGTACTTC.

The V gene is TRBV27, the J gene TRBJ2-7; 9 bases agree with TRBD1. CDR3 length: 14 residues. Germline trimming cut 11 bases from V and 9 bases from J; bases unmatched to any gene: 17. Germline CDR1 MNHEY, CDR2 SMNVEV (reference sequence). The CDR3 region is CAGAPRNRGQGQYF. The CDR3 region has the DNA TGTGCCGGAGCACCACGAAACAGGGGGCAGGGGCAGTACTTC.

The chain recombines TRBV5-6 with TRBJ2-7; 11 bases agree with TRBD1. The CDR3 length is 14 residues. Germline V gene lookup returns CDR1 SGHDT and CDR2 YYEEEE. With 4 bases clipped from V and 4 bases from J, the junction kept 4 bases outside the gene matches. The CDR3 DNA reads TGTGCCAGCAGCCGCGGACAGGGGGCTTACGAGCAGTACTTC. It specifies CASSRGQGAYEQYF. The variable domain in full, with the rest retrieved from reference TRBV5-6 and TRBJ2-7, is DAGVTQSPTHLIKTRGQQVTLRCSPKSGHDTVSWYQQALGQGPQFIFQYYEEEERQRGNFPDRFSGHQFPNYSSELNVNALLLGDSALYLCASSRGQGAYEQYFGPGTRLTVT.

In the case of this clonotype: Germline and junction disagree at one end, which may indicate a read error. The V gene is TRBV18, the J gene TRBJ1-1; maybe TRBD1 (5 bases). This CDR3 is built from 13 residues. CDR1 KGHSH and CDR2 LQKENI come from the germline V gene. For the CDR3, the DNA is TGTGCCAGCTCGCCGGGGGGGAACACTGAAGCTTTTTTT. This translates into CASSPGGNTEAFF.

This rearrangement joins TRBV10-3 to TRBJ2-7, with D perhaps assigned TRBD1 or TRBD2 (5 bases each). V lost 3 bases and J lost 0, with 12 bases in between. This CDR3 is built from 15 residues. Germline CDR1 is ENHRY and CDR2 is SYGVKD. CDR3 coding DNA: TGTGCCATCAGTGACGGTGCAGGGAGCTCCTACGAGCAGTACTTC. Protein sequence: CAISDGAGSSYEQYF.

V and J are TRBV10-3 and TRBJ2-3; perhaps TRBD1 as D (5 bases). The assigned J gene may be wrong: the sequence end matches TRBJ1-5 better. Germline CDR1 ENHRY, CDR2 SYGVKD. The CDR3 is made up of 18 amino acids. The CDR3 DNA sequence: TGTGCCATCAGTGAGTCTTCAGCGGGGGGGATCAGCACAGATACGCAGCATTTT. Translation: CAISESSAGGISTDTQHF.

The chain recombines TRBV7-9 with TRBJ2-3; D gene ambiguous. This CDR3 contains 13 residues. Trimming removed 8 bases at V and 3 bases at J, with 12 bases between. Per germline, CDR1 SEHNR and CDR2 FQNEAQ (reference sequence). CDR3 loop: CASPDGPTDTQYF. CDR3 coding DNA: TGTGCCAGCCCGGATGGGCCTACAGATACGCAGTATTTT.

This clonotype was seen a few times. The V call is TRBV6-2 or TRBV6-3, the J call TRBJ2-3; D is uncertain. The CDR3 length is 15 residues. Per germline, CDR1 MNHEY and CDR2 SVGEGT. V was clipped by 6 bases and J by 2 bases, with 15 bases between them. The CDR3 region is CASSYESAYTDTQYF. CDR3 DNA: TGTGCCAGCAGCTACGAATCGGCCTACACAGATACGCAGTATTTT.

This clonotype was seen a handful of times. The gene calls are TRBV6-2 or TRBV6-3 and TRBJ1-1; D possibly corresponds to TRBD1 (6 bases). CDR3 length: 13 residues. The germline V gene has CDR1 MNHEY and CDR2 SVGEGT. Trimming took 2 bases from V and 4 from J, leaving 8 bases between them. The CDR3, as DNA: TGTGCCAGCAGTTACGAGGGGGGCACTGAAGCTTTCTTT. This codes for CASSYEGGTEAFF.

This clonotype was detected only a few times. The chain couples TRBV6-1 to TRBJ2-3, with 12 positions matching TRBD2. From germline, CDR1 is MNHNS and CDR2 SASEGT. J was trimmed by 4 bases and V by 6 bases; bases with no gene match: 14. This CDR3 is 18 amino acids long. The CDR3 DNA sequence: TGTGCCAGCAGGCCCATTGGTCTAGCGGGGGGGTTCCCAGATACGCAGTATTTT. Its translation is CASRPIGLAGGFPDTQYF.

This chain connects TRBV2 to TRBJ2-5; D unresolved. Trimming took 4 bases from V and 1 from J, leaving 10 bases between them. CDR3 length equals 14 residues. Germline V gives CDR1 SNHLY, CDR2 FYNNEI. The CDR3 reads CASSVRSGQETQYF. For the CDR3, the DNA is TGTGCCAGCAGTGTCCGTTCGGGCCAAGAGACCCAGTACTTC.

This sequence joins TRBV3-1 and TRBJ2-5; no clear D. V gave up 1 base and J gave up 4 bases, with 10 bases separating them. Germline CDR1 is LGHDT and CDR2 is YNNKEL (reference sequence). The CDR3 sequence is 14 residues long. The CDR3: CASSQGRIRETQYF. CDR3 sequence (DNA): TGTGCCAGCAGCCAAGGACGGATACGAGAGACCCAGTACTTC.

This chain joins TRBV12-3 or TRBV12-4 and TRBJ1-1; D ambiguous. The V gene lost 3 bases and the J gene lost 4 bases, with 9 bases spanning the gap. This CDR3 is built from 13 residues. The CDR3 is CASSLRRVTEAFF. In DNA form, the CDR3 reads TGTGCCAGCAGTTTGCGGCGGGTCACTGAAGCTTTCTTT.

CDR3 sequence reads: CASSRKDNQPQHF. CDR3 in DNA: TGTGCCAGCAGCAGAAAGGACAATCAGCCCCAGCATTTT. The chain employs TRBV6-1 and TRBJ1-5; D is unresolved. Looked up from germline, CDR1 is MNHNS and CDR2 is SASEGT. V was cut by 6 bases and J by 3 bases, with 9 bases left in between. CDR3 length equals 13 residues.

The chain recombines TRBV24-1 with TRBJ1-5, with D hard to call. Germline V gives CDR1 KGHDR, CDR2 SFDVKD. This CDR3 is built from 15 residues. Trimming took 0 bases from V and 3 from J, leaving 8 bases between them. In nucleotides, the CDR3 is TGTGCCACCAGTGATTTGACCGCTCTCAATCAGCCCCAGCATTTT. This translates into CATSDLTALNQPQHF.

As DNA, the CDR3 is TGTGCCAGCTCCCACAGGGACACCGGATCCGTCACAGATACGCAGTATTTT. The encoded protein is CASSHRDTGSVTDTQYF. The V and J genes are TRBV18 and TRBJ2-3; weak D call: TRBD1 (6 bases). Trimming took off 6 bases at V and 2 bases at J, with 21 bases between the two ends. The CDR3 length is 17 residues. CDR1 is KGHSH, CDR2 LQKENI, per germline.

Points on this clonotype: This clone may be a read error of a much larger clone one base away. This is likely a read error, given that the CDR3 carries no conserved phenylalanine or tryptophan at its end. V usage is TRBV10-1 and J usage is TRBJ1-2, with D maybe TRBD1 (6 bases). CDR1 WNHNN and CDR2 SYGVQD come from the germline V gene (reference sequence). Trimming removed 8 bases from V and 4 bases from J, with 14 bases in between. There are 13 residues in the CDR3. As DNA, the CDR3 is TGCGCCAGCTCCAGGGGCCCGGGCTATGGCTACACCCTC. This gives the protein CASSRGPGYGYTL.

The chain combines TRBV2 with TRBJ2-3; possible D gene TRBD1, 5 bases. Germline lookup yields CDR1 SNHLY and CDR2 FYNNEI. V lost 4 bases and J lost 6, with 11 bases in between. The CDR3 is 13 amino acids. This CDR3 reads CASSGLGADTQYF. The CDR3 coding sequence is TGTGCCAGCAGTGGCCTTGGGGCCGATACGCAGTATTTT.

This clonotype was picked up a small number of times. This chain connects TRBV6-1 to TRBJ1-1; D possibly corresponds to TRBD1 (5 bases). Trimming pared 8 bases from V and 3 bases from J, leaving 10 bases between. Germline assignment: CDR1 MNHNS and CDR2 SASEGT. This CDR3 comprises 12 residues. The CDR3 here is CASGIRDTEAFF. The DNA of the CDR3 is TGTGCCAGCGGGATCAGGGACACTGAAGCTTTCTTT.

Only a few counts were recorded for this clonotype. The chain joins TRBV6-2 or TRBV6-3 to TRBJ1-1; TRBD1 is a possible D gene (5 bases). V was shortened by 0 bases and J by 5 bases, with 7 bases between the two germline ends. CDR3 size: 13 residues. The germline V gene has CDR1 MNHEY and CDR2 SVGEGT. For the CDR3, the DNA is TGTGCCAGCAGTTACTCGTGGGGGACTGAAGCTTTCTTT. It translates to CASSYSWGTEAFF.

The chain links TRBV14 to TRBJ1-2, with a weak D call TRBD1 (5 bases). The CDR3 is made up of 13 amino acids. V lost 1 base, J lost 4 bases, and 7 bases lay in between. Per the germline V gene, CDR1 is SGHDN and CDR2 is FVKESK. CDR3 DNA: TGTGCCAGCAGCCAAGGGGGCGGCTATGGCTACACCTTC. Protein: CASSQGGGYGYTF.

The rearrangement links TRBV10-3 to TRBJ2-7, with TRBD1 matching 7 bases. Trimming cost V 4 bases and J 4 bases; bases outside gene matches: 1. The CDR3 has 12 amino acids. Germline V lookup: CDR1 ENHRY, CDR2 SYGVKD. CDR3 DNA: TGTGCCATCAGTGCCAGGGGGTACGAGCAGTACTTC. Protein product: CAISARGYEQYF.

This clonotype was seen just once. J is TRBJ2-3 and V is TRBV11-2, with 7 bases lining up with TRBD2. V trimming: 5 bases; J trimming: 4 bases; junction bases outside the gene matches: 6. From germline, CDR1 is SGHAT and CDR2 FQNNGV. The CDR3 covers 14 residues. CDR3 protein: CASSPGGGPDTQYF. CDR3 sequence (DNA): TGTGCCAGCAGCCCCGGCGGGGGTCCAGATACGCAGTATTTT. Together with reference TRBV11-2 and TRBJ2-3, the CDR3 gives the full variable domain: EAGVAQSPRYKIIEKRQSVAFWCNPISGHATLYWYQQILGQGPKLLIQFQNNGVVDDSQLPKDRFSAERLKGVDSTLKIQPAKLEDSAVYLCASSPGGGPDTQYFGPGTRLTVL.

The chain carries TRBV5-5 and TRBJ2-7; possible D gene TRBD2, 6 bases. The CDR3 has 15 residues. Germline V gene sequence: CDR1 SGHKS, CDR2 YYEKEE (reference sequence). The V gene lost 4 bases and the J gene lost 7 bases, with 21 bases spanning the gap. CDR3 bases: TGTGCCAGCAGCAGGGGAGTTGGCTCCGGAGGGGAGCAGTACTTC. It is translated as CASSRGVGSGGEQYF.

This clonotype was picked up a small number of times. V usage is TRBV7-8 and J usage is TRBJ1-5; a possible D gene is TRBD1 (5 bases). Per germline, CDR1 SGHVS and CDR2 FQNEAQ. The CDR3 has 16 amino acids. The V gene lost 0 bases and the J gene lost 5 bases, with 14 bases spanning the gap. The CDR3 protein is CASSLAERDGDQPQHF. The CDR3 region has the DNA TGTGCCAGCAGCTTAGCGGAACGGGACGGGGATCAGCCCCAGCATTTT.

This chain links TRBV30 with TRBJ1-5; possible D gene TRBD1, 5 bases. Germline V lookup: CDR1 GTSNPN, CDR2 SVGIG (reference sequence). V lost 3 bases, J lost 4 bases, and 16 bases lay in between. This CDR3 contains 15 residues. The DNA for the CDR3 is TGTGCCTGGAGCCAAAACCGAGGGGTAAATCAGCCCCAGCATTTT. This translates into CAWSQNRGVNQPQHF.

The V gene is TRBV7-6, the J gene TRBJ2-1, with TRBD2 identical over 8 bases. From germline, CDR1 is SGHVS and CDR2 FNYEAQ. This CDR3 spans 15 amino acids. After removal of 2 bases from V and 7 bases from J, the junction contained 7 bases not matched to a gene. The CDR3 nucleotides are TGTGCCAGCAGCTTATCGGGGGGGGTAACAAATGAGCAGTTCTTC. Its protein product is CASSLSGGVTNEQFF.

This clonotype was counted a few times. The rearrangement joins TRBV29-1 to TRBJ1-2; 11 bases fit TRBD1. Germline CDR1 SQVTM, CDR2 ANQGSEA. The V segment lost 6 bases and the J segment 5 bases; nucleotides outside the gene matches: 11. The CDR3 has 15 residues. This chain's CDR3 is CSVRRDRGVSYGYTF. In nucleotides, the CDR3 is TGCAGCGTGCGCCGGGACAGGGGGGTTTCATATGGCTACACCTTC.